Included here is one TCR beta chain sequence, with context. Its target antigen remains unknown. No quality values exist for individual bases; no much larger clone is one base distant. Explained via the paper, the time point label denotes: week 23, last vaccination. A 20-mer mutant IDH1 peptide at 300 micrograms in Montanide made up each vaccine dose, which was injected subcutaneously together with topical imiquimod. Donors had newly diagnosed WHO grade 3 or 4 IDH1-mutant astrocytomas with loss of nuclear ATRX. The samples were drawn from NOA16, a multicentre, single-arm, open-label phase I trial in Germany that tested a mutant IDH1 peptide vaccine in humans for the first time. Genomic DNA for TCRB sequencing was isolated from EDTA blood with the DNeasy Blood and Tissue Kit. The data derive from a study of a mutant IDH1 vaccine in newly diagnosed glioma (dated by TCRdb to about 2021). For the study in its entirety: Patients were given eight vaccinations, in weeks 1, 3, 5, 7, 11, 15, 19 and 23, which matched visits V03 through V10. Vaccination began 4-6 weeks after radiotherapy alone, or alongside temozolomide cycles in the chemotherapy-containing groups. Of the approximately 30 treated patients, about 60% were male and around 40% were female, and the mean age was approximately 41 years. Prior to enrollment, standard therapy consisting of radiotherapy alone, temozolomide alone, or radiochemotherapy with temozolomide had been administered to patients, with the combination being received by most patients. Peripheral blood samples were drawn at six visits, namely V03 (baseline), V05, V07, V10, V12 and V13. Longitudinal TCRB deep sequencing was performed for 20 to 30 treated patients wherever samples were available for exploratory analyses. Broader findings and caveats from the paper: Across multiple MHC alleles, vaccine-induced immune responses were seen in around 93% of patients. Pseudoprogression appeared unrelated to alterations in the top peripheral T cell clonotypes detected by TCRB sequencing. Selection of PBMC samples for TCRB deep sequencing was based on availability. According to the authors, sample limitations meant that analyses of patient blood samples could not be reproduced.

There are 14 amino acids in the CDR3, from cysteine to phenylalanine inclusive. Only CDR3 DNA remains: 42 bases, in frame from the first base. After removal of 8 bases from V and 7 bases from J, the junction retains 9 bases not matched to a gene. Taken from the germline V gene (reference sequence), the CDR1 and CDR2 loops are MNHEY and SMNVEV. Library method: the immunoSEQ multiplex PCR assay. The hsTCRB Kit was used according to the manufacturer's protocol to amplify rearranged TCR beta chain sequences. TCRB libraries were sequenced on an Illumina MiSeq. In the source study's methods: Demultiplexing, trimming and gene mapping were performed with the kit vendor's proprietary platform. TCRdb re-hosts the immuneACCESS table, in-frame sequences only. Its copies lack some clones; in the studies checked, an unresolved V gene accounts for under half of them, and the cause for the rest is not known. For V, J and clone size, that table is used; D and trimming come from the DNA. A total of about 86,000 clones appear in this sample, 65% to 90% of them only once. The ten largest clones take up roughly 2.2% of the sample.

This sequence was found in a man aged 25 to 45 with glioma. Some clones in this sample may be carry-over from other donors' samples. The chain is assembled from TRBV27 and TRBJ2-1; 9 bases in the junction line up with TRBD2. Sequenced here: PBMCs, sampled from a glioma patient whose treatment included an IDH1 peptide vaccine. The nucleotide sequence is TGTGCCAGCGCTGGAGCGGGAGGATGGAATGAGCAGTTCTTC. This is translated as CASAGAGGWNEQFF.